This T cell receptor beta chain was obtained from a study of chemoradiotherapy in HPV16-positive cancers. Study-wide results and limits: In HPV16-positive patients, HPV-responsive T-cell expansion tracked better recurrence-free survival. Candidate HPV-specific clones and E7-related TCR motifs grew in tumor during treatment.

About this clone: Its antigen is unidentified.

Samples were taken several times over chemoradiotherapy. Trimming stripped 6 bases from V and 6 bases from J, with 18 bases between. From germline, CDR1 is MNHGY and CDR2 SVAAGI. This CDR3 region has 14 residues. Libraries were prepared by immunoSEQ multiplex PCR; TCRdb keeps only in-frame clonotypes and omits some of them. This table has around 2,000 clones, 67% appearing once. The input for sequencing was tumor tissue, taken from a patient who underwent chemoradiotherapy. This chain connects TRBV6-9 to TRBJ2-7; tentatively, D is TRBD1 or TRBD2 (6 bases each). This TCR came from a human donor with HPV-associated anogenital cancer. The CDR3 sequence: CASSHRRARGEQYV. The CDR3 bases are TGTGCCAGCAGCCACAGGAGGGCCAGGGGCGAGCAGTACGTC.